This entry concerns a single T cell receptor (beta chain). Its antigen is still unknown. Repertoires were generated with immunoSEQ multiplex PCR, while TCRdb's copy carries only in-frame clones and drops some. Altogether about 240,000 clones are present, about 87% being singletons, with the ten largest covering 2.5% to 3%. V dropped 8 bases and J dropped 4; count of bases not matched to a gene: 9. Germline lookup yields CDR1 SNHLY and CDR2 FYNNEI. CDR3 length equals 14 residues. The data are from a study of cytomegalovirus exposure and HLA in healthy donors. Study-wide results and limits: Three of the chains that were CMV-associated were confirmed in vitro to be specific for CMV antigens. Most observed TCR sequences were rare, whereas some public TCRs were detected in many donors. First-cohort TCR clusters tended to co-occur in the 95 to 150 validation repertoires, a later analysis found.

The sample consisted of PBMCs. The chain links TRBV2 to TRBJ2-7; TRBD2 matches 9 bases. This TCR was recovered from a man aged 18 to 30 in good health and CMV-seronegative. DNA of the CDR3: TGTGCCAGCGAGACCGGGACTAGCTTGTACGAGCAGTACTTC. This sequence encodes CASETGTSLYEQYF.